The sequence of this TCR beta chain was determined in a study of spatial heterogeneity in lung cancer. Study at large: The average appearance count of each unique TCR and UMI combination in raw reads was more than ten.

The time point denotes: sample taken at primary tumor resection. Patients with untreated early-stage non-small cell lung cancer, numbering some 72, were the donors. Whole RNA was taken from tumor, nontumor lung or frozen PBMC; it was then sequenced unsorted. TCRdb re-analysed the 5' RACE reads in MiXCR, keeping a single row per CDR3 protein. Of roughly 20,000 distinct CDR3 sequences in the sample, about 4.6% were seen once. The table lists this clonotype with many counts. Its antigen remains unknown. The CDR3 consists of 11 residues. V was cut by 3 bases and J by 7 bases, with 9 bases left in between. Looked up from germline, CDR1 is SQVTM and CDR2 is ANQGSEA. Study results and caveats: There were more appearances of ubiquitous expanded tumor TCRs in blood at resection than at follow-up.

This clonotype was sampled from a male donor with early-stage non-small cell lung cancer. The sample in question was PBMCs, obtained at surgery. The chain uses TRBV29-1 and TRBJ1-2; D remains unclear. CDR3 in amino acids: CSVDSGSGYTF. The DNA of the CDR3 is TGCAGCGTTGATTCCGGTTCTGGCTACACCTTC.